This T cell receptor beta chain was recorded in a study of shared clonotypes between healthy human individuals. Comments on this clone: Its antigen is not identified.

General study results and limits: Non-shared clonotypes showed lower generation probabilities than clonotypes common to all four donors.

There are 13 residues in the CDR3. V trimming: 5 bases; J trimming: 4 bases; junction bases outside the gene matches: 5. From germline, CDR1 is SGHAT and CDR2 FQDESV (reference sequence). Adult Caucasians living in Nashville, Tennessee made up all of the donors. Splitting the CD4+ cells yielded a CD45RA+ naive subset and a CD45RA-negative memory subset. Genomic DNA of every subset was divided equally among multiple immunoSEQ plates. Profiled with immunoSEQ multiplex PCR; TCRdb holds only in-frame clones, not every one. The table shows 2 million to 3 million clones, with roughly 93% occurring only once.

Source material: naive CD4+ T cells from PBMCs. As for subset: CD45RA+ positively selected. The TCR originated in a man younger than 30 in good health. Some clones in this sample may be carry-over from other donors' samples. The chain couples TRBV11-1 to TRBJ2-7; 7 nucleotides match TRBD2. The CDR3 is CASSPTSNYEQYF. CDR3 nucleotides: TGTGCCAGCAGCCCGACTAGCAATTACGAGCAGTACTTC.